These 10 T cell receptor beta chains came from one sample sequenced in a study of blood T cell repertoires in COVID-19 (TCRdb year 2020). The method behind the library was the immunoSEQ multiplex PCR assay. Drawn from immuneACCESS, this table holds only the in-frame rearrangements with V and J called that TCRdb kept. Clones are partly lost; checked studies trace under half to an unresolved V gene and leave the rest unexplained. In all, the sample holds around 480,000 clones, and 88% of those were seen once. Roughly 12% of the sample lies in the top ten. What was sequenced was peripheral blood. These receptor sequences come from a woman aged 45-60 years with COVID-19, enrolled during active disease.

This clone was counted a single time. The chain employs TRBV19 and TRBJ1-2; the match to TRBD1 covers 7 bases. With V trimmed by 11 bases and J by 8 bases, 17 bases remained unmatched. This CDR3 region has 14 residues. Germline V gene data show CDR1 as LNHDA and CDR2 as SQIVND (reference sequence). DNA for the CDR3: TGTGCCTTACGGGGGACAGAGGCCTTTGGGGGCTACACCTTC. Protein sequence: CALRGTEAFGGYTF.

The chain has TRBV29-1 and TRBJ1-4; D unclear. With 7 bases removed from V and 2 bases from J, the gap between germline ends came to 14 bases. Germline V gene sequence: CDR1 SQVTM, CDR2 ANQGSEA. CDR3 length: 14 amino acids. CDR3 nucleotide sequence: TGCAGCGGACGGACGGGCGGGACTAATGAAAAACTGTTTTTT. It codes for CSGRTGGTNEKLFF.

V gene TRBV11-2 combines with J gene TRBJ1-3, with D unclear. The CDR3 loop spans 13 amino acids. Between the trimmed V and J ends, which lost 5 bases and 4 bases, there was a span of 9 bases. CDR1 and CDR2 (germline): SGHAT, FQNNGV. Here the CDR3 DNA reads TGTGCCAGCAGCCTCCCCGGGGGAAACACCATATATTTT. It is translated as CASSLPGGNTIYF. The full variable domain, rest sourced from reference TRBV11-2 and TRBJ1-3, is EAGVAQSPRYKIIEKRQSVAFWCNPISGHATLYWYQQILGQGPKLLIQFQNNGVVDDSQLPKDRFSAERLKGVDSTLKIQPAKLEDSAVYLCASSLPGGNTIYFGEGSWLTVV.

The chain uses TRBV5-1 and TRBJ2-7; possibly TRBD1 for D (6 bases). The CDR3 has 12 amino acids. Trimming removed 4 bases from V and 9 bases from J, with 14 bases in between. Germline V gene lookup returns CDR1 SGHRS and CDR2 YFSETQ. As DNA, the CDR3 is TGCGCCAGCAGCCTTGGACAGCAAGGGCAGTACTTC. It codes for CASSLGQQGQYF.

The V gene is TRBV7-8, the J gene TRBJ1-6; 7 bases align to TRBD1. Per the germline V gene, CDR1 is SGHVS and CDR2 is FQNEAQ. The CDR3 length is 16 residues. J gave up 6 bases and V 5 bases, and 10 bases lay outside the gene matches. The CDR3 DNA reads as TGTGCCAGCAGCCCACATCAGGGACAGAGTAATTCACCCCTCCACTTT. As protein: CASSPHQGQSNSPLHF.

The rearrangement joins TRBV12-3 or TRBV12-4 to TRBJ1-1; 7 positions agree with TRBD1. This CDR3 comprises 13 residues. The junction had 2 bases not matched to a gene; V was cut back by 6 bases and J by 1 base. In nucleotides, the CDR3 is TGTGCCAGCAGCCGACAGGGGAACACTGAAGCTTTCTTT. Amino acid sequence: CASSRQGNTEAFF.

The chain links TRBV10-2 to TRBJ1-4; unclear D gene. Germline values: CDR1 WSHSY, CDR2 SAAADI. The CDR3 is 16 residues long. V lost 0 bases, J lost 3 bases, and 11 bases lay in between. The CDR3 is CASSESIPRANEKLFF. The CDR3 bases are TGCGCCAGCAGTGAGTCGATCCCGAGGGCTAATGAAAAACTGTTTTTT.

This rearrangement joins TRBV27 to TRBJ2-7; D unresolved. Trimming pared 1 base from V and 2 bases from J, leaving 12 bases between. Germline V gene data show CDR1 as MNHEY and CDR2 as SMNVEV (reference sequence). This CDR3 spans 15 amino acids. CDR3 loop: CASSLFRVNPYEQYF. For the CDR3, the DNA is TGTGCCAGCAGTTTATTTCGGGTAAACCCCTACGAGCAGTACTTC.

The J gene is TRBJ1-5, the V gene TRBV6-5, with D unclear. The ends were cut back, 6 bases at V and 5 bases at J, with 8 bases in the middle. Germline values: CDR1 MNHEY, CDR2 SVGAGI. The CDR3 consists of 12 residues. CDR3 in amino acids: CASSGGDQPQHF. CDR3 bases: TGTGCCAGCAGCGGAGGCGATCAGCCCCAGCATTTT.

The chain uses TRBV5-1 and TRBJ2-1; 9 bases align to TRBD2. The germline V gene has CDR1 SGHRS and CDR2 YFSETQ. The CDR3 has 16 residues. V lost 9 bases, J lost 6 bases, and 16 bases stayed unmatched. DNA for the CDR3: TGCGCCACACAGGCACTCGGCGGGGGGGCGGGCAATGAGCAGTTCTTC. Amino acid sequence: CATQALGGGAGNEQFF. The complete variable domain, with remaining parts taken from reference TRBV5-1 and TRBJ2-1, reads KAGVTQTPRYLIKTRGQQVTLSCSPISGHRSVSWYQQTPGQGLQFLFEYFSETQRNKGNFPGRFSGRQFSNSRSEMNVSTLELGDSALYLCATQALGGGAGNEQFFGPGTRLTVL.